This T cell receptor beta chain was recorded in a study of blood T cell repertoires in COVID-19. The protocol was immunoSEQ multiplex PCR, while the TCRdb copy is restricted to in-frame clones and leaves out a portion. This repertoire shows roughly 300,000 clones, approximately 81% found once; its top ten account for about 2.7%. The receptor was derived from a woman between 45 and 60 years old who had recovered from COVID-19. Sequenced input: PBMCs or T cells enriched from blood (not recorded which).

The DNA for the CDR3 is TGCGCCAGCAGCATGAACAGTGGAAACACTGAAGCTTTCTTT. Its protein is CASSMNSGNTEAFF. The gene calls are TRBV5-1 and TRBJ1-1; D uncertain. V lost 4 bases to trimming and J lost 2 bases, with 12 bases between them. The CDR3 length is 14 residues. Germline CDR1 is SGHRS and CDR2 is YFSETQ.